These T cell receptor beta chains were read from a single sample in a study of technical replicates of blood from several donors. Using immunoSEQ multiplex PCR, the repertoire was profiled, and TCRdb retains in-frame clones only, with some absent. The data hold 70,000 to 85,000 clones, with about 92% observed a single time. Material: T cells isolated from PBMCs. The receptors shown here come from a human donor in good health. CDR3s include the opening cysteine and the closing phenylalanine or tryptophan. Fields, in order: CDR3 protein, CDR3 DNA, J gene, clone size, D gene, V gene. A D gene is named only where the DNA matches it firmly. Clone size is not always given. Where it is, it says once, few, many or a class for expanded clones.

cdr3_aa: CASSLGGIRPQHF; cdr3_nt: TGTGCCAGCAGCTTGGGGGGGATACGTCCCCAGCATTTT; j_call: TRBJ1-5; clone_size: once; d_call: -; v_call: TRBV11-2
cdr3_aa: CATSIKREGPGNEQFF; cdr3_nt: TGTGCCACCAGCATAAAAAGGGAGGGCCCAGGGAATGAGCAGTTCTTC; j_call: TRBJ2-1; clone_size: -; d_call: TRBD2; v_call: TRBV15
cdr3_aa: CASSLGTANYGYTF; cdr3_nt: TGCGCCAGCAGCTTGGGGACTGCGAACTATGGCTACACCTTC; j_call: TRBJ1-2; clone_size: -; d_call: -; v_call: TRBV5-1
cdr3_aa: CATSGGLRLNEQYF; cdr3_nt: TGTGCCACCAGCGGCGGGTTGAGGTTGAACGAGCAGTACTTC; j_call: TRBJ2-7; clone_size: -; d_call: -; v_call: TRBV15
cdr3_aa: CASSLGGYSLNEQFF; cdr3_nt: TGTGCCAGCAGCTTAGGGGGCTATTCCCTCAATGAGCAGTTCTTC; j_call: TRBJ2-1; clone_size: -; d_call: -; v_call: TRBV7-2
cdr3_aa: CASSPGEAGYTF; cdr3_nt: TGTGCCAGCTCACCCGGGGAAGCTGGCTACACCTTC; j_call: TRBJ1-2; clone_size: -; d_call: -; v_call: TRBV18
cdr3_aa: CASSLSSAGETAINGEQFF; cdr3_nt: TGTGCCAGCAGCTTAAGCTCCGCGGGGGAGACCGCAATCAATGGTGAGCAGTTCTTC; j_call: TRBJ2-1; clone_size: -; d_call: TRBD2; v_call: TRBV7-2
cdr3_aa: CASSLAGASNEQFF; cdr3_nt: TGTGCCAGCAGTCTAGCGGGAGCTTCGAATGAGCAGTTCTTC; j_call: TRBJ2-1; clone_size: -; d_call: TRBD2; v_call: TRBV6-4
cdr3_aa: CASSNQPVRGYNEQFF; cdr3_nt: TGTGCCAGTAGTAATCAACCAGTGCGCGGATACAATGAGCAGTTCTTC; j_call: TRBJ2-1; clone_size: -; d_call: -; v_call: TRBV19
cdr3_aa: CARQRTGTGLHF; cdr3_nt: TGTGCCAGGCAAAGAACCGGGACAGGGTTGCATTTT; j_call: TRBJ1-5; clone_size: -; d_call: TRBD1; v_call: TRBV2
cdr3_aa: CASGPRGRELAGELFF; cdr3_nt: TGTGCCAGCGGGCCTCGCGGGAGGGAATTAGCCGGGGAGCTGTTTTTT; j_call: TRBJ2-2; clone_size: -; d_call: TRBD2; v_call: TRBV6-6
cdr3_aa: CASSWDSRRGYGYTF; cdr3_nt: TGTGCCAGCAGTTGGGACAGCCGAAGGGGATATGGCTACACCTTC; j_call: TRBJ1-2; clone_size: -; d_call: TRBD1; v_call: TRBV6-5
cdr3_aa: CASSPMPQGHSTEAFF; cdr3_nt: TGTGCCAGCAGTCCTATGCCTCAGGGGCATTCCACTGAAGCTTTCTTT; j_call: TRBJ1-1; clone_size: -; d_call: -; v_call: TRBV28
cdr3_aa: CASFDRGLNGELFF; cdr3_nt: TGTGCCAGCTTTGACAGGGGGTTAAACGGGGAGCTGTTTTTT; j_call: TRBJ2-2; clone_size: -; d_call: TRBD1; v_call: TRBV6-1
cdr3_aa: CASSLLGPNEKLFF; cdr3_nt: TGTGCCAGCAGCCTCCTTGGGCCTAATGAAAAACTGTTTTTT; j_call: TRBJ1-4; clone_size: -; d_call: -; v_call: TRBV11-2
cdr3_aa: CASSWEGSDLGWEQFF; cdr3_nt: TGTGCCAGCAGCTGGGAGGGTTCAGATTTGGGGTGGGAGCAGTTCTTC; j_call: TRBJ2-1; clone_size: -; d_call: TRBD2; v_call: TRBV5-6
cdr3_aa: CAGPRGGADTEAFF; cdr3_nt: TGTGCCGGTCCGAGGGGGGGCGCTGATACTGAAGCTTTCTTT; j_call: TRBJ1-1; clone_size: -; d_call: -; v_call: TRBV5-4
cdr3_aa: CASSLSADRAHGTQYF; cdr3_nt: TGTGCCAGCAGTTTATCGGCGGACAGGGCGCACGGGACCCAGTACTTC; j_call: TRBJ2-5; clone_size: -; d_call: TRBD1; v_call: TRBV27
cdr3_aa: CASSSQGQVSNEQFF; cdr3_nt: TGCGCCAGCAGCTCCCAGGGACAGGTCTCCAATGAGCAGTTCTTC; j_call: TRBJ2-1; clone_size: once; d_call: TRBD1; v_call: TRBV5-1
cdr3_aa: CASSRTIPAYEQYF; cdr3_nt: TGTGCCAGCAGCCGGACTATCCCAGCCTACGAGCAGTACTTC; j_call: TRBJ2-7; clone_size: -; d_call: -; v_call: TRBV5-6
cdr3_aa: CASSISAHEQFF; cdr3_nt: TGTGCCAGCAGTATTAGCGCCCATGAGCAGTTCTTC; j_call: TRBJ2-1; clone_size: -; d_call: -; v_call: TRBV28
cdr3_aa: CARSLASKDSYSYEQYF; cdr3_nt: TGTGCCAGAAGCTTGGCTTCTAAGGACAGCTACTCCTACGAGCAGTACTTC; j_call: TRBJ2-7; clone_size: -; d_call: -; v_call: TRBV5-3
cdr3_aa: CASSWTGPNTEAFF; cdr3_nt: TGTGCCAGCAGTTGGACAGGTCCGAACACTGAAGCTTTCTTT; j_call: TRBJ1-1; clone_size: once; d_call: TRBD1; v_call: TRBV27
cdr3_aa: CASSYSGARNQPQHF; cdr3_nt: TGTGCCAGCAGTTACTCGGGGGCGCGCAATCAGCCCCAGCATTTT; j_call: TRBJ1-5; clone_size: -; d_call: -; v_call: TRBV6-5
cdr3_aa: CASSLLTGADEKLFF; cdr3_nt: TGTGCCAGCAGTTTACTAACAGGGGCGGACGAAAAACTGTTTTTT; j_call: TRBJ1-4; clone_size: -; d_call: TRBD1; v_call: TRBV28
cdr3_aa: CASSLDQGSYGYTF; cdr3_nt: TGTGCCAGCAGCTTAGATCAGGGTAGCTATGGCTACACCTTC; j_call: TRBJ1-2; clone_size: -; d_call: -; v_call: TRBV7-3
cdr3_aa: CASSFGNQPQHF; cdr3_nt: TGTGCCAGCAGCTTCGGGAATCAGCCCCAGCATTTT; j_call: TRBJ1-5; clone_size: -; d_call: -; v_call: TRBV7-9
cdr3_aa: CASNDRVSYKQYF; cdr3_nt: TGTGCCAGTAACGACAGGGTTTCTTACAAGCAGTACTTC; j_call: TRBJ2-7; clone_size: -; d_call: TRBD1; v_call: TRBV19
cdr3_aa: CASSLDVRQPQHF; cdr3_nt: TGTGCCAGCAGCTTGGACGTCAGGCAGCCCCAGCATTTT; j_call: TRBJ1-5; clone_size: -; d_call: -; v_call: TRBV5-8
cdr3_aa: CASSIDWAGPHPTGYTF; cdr3_nt: TGTGCCAGTAGTATAGATTGGGCAGGGCCCCACCCTACTGGCTACACCTTC; j_call: TRBJ1-2; clone_size: -; d_call: -; v_call: TRBV19
cdr3_aa: CAWSVTLAKNIQYF; cdr3_nt: TGTGCCTGGAGTGTTACTCTAGCCAAAAACATTCAGTACTTC; j_call: TRBJ2-4; clone_size: medium-sized; d_call: -; v_call: TRBV30
cdr3_aa: CASSPFAGELFF; cdr3_nt: TGTGCCAGCAGCCCTTTTGCCGGGGAGCTGTTTTTT; j_call: TRBJ2-2; clone_size: once; d_call: -; v_call: TRBV6-5
cdr3_aa: CASSLTGGSTEAFF; cdr3_nt: TGTGCCAGCAGCTTAACAGGGGGCTCAACTGAAGCTTTCTTT; j_call: TRBJ1-1; clone_size: -; d_call: TRBD1; v_call: TRBV11-2
cdr3_aa: CASSLSRVKAFF; cdr3_nt: TGTGCCAGCAGCCTCAGTCGGGTAAAAGCTTTCTTT; j_call: TRBJ1-1; clone_size: once; d_call: -; v_call: TRBV14
cdr3_aa: CASSKEAGQGRFGYTF; cdr3_nt: TGTGCCAGCAGCAAAGAGGCGGGACAGGGGAGGTTTGGCTACACCTTC; j_call: TRBJ1-2; clone_size: -; d_call: -; v_call: TRBV21-1
cdr3_aa: CASSLVEGEEKLFF; cdr3_nt: TGCGCCAGCAGCTTGGTAGAGGGTGAGGAAAAACTGTTTTTT; j_call: TRBJ1-4; clone_size: -; d_call: -; v_call: TRBV5-1
cdr3_aa: CASSQTIYNEQFF; cdr3_nt: TGCGCCAGCAGTCAGACTATCTACAATGAGCAGTTCTTC; j_call: TRBJ2-1; clone_size: -; d_call: -; v_call: TRBV4-1
cdr3_aa: CASSLGTSGTPWGDF; cdr3_nt: TGCGCCAGCAGCTTGGGCACTAGCGGGACGCCCTGGGGAGACTTC; j_call: TRBJ2-7; clone_size: -; d_call: TRBD2; v_call: TRBV5-1
cdr3_aa: CASSGDRGRNTIYF; cdr3_nt: TGCGCCAGCAGCGGAGACAGGGGAAGAAACACCATATATTTT; j_call: TRBJ1-3; clone_size: -; d_call: TRBD1; v_call: TRBV5-1
cdr3_aa: CASSLAQRGEAFF; cdr3_nt: TGTGCCAGCAGCTTAGCGCAAAGAGGAGAAGCTTTCTTT; j_call: TRBJ1-1; clone_size: -; d_call: -; v_call: TRBV7-9
cdr3_aa: CSVVNRFSSYNEQFF; cdr3_nt: TGCAGCGTTGTTAACAGGTTTAGCTCCTACAATGAGCAGTTCTTC; j_call: TRBJ2-1; clone_size: -; d_call: -; v_call: TRBV29-1
cdr3_aa: CASSLDIPIGGLAENGELFF; cdr3_nt: TGTGCCAGCAGCTTAGACATCCCGATCGGGGGACTAGCGGAGAACGGGGAGCTGTTTTTT; j_call: TRBJ2-2; clone_size: once; d_call: TRBD2; v_call: TRBV11-3
cdr3_aa: CASRETGNTEAFF; cdr3_nt: TGTGCCAGCAGAGAGACAGGTAACACTGAAGCTTTCTTT; j_call: TRBJ1-1; clone_size: -; d_call: -; v_call: TRBV6-4
cdr3_aa: CASSHGENTEAFF; cdr3_nt: TGTGCCAGTTCCCACGGGGAGAACACTGAAGCTTTCTTT; j_call: TRBJ1-1; clone_size: -; d_call: -; v_call: TRBV19
cdr3_aa: CASSRGLSYEQYF; cdr3_nt: TGCGCCAGCAGCCGCGGACTTTCCTACGAGCAGTACTTC; j_call: TRBJ2-7; clone_size: -; d_call: -; v_call: TRBV4-1
cdr3_aa: CAGIGQGGGYTF; cdr3_nt: TGTGCCGGTATCGGACAGGGAGGAGGCTACACCTTC; j_call: TRBJ1-2; clone_size: -; d_call: TRBD1; v_call: TRBV30
cdr3_aa: CASSRYTEAFF; cdr3_nt: TGTGCCAGCAGTCGTTACACTGAAGCTTTCTTT; j_call: TRBJ1-1; clone_size: -; d_call: -; v_call: TRBV28
cdr3_aa: CASSFLGTDTQYF; cdr3_nt: TGCGCCAGCAGCTTTTTAGGCACAGATACGCAGTATTTT; j_call: TRBJ2-3; clone_size: once; d_call: -; v_call: TRBV5-1